This record covers a single T cell receptor beta chain. As yet, its antigen is unknown. The sample is drawn from a study of human T cells and chemical hapten exposure. Between the trimmed V and J ends, which lost 3 bases and 0 bases, there was a span of 9 bases. This CDR3 spans 13 amino acids. CDR1 and CDR2 (germline): DFQATT, SNEGSKA (reference sequence). Study processing details: Samples contained a median of roughly 96,000 TCRs, with a range of about 23,224 to 700,000. TCRdb called the RACE reads again in MiXCR, with one record for every CDR3 protein. These V and J calls derive from TCRdb rather than the authors' analysis. The sample yields more than 70,000 distinct CDR3 sequences, roughly 11% seen once. Study outcomes and limitations: PT1 expanded TCR numbers tracked positively with patch test score. Against controls, expanded TCRs gave rise to significantly more large CDR3 similarity clusters.

Time point denoted: patch test 3, about 24 weeks after DPC sensitization. Documented treatment: therapeutic diphenylcyclopropenone sensitization with weekly scalp DPC. This chain uses TRBV20-1 with TRBJ2-7; D remains ambiguous. The material sequenced was whole blood, taken in connection with sensitization to the hapten diphenylcyclopropenone (DPC). This clonotype was obtained from a woman aged 25-40 years with alopecia areata. Some clones in this sample may be carry-over from other donors' samples. The chain's CDR3 is CSASAADSYEQYF. The CDR3 DNA reads TGCAGTGCTAGTGCGGCCGACTCCTACGAGCAGTACTTC.